This TCR beta chain was recovered during a study of post-analysis software for immune sequencing data. The study, taken as a whole, reports: About 5 TRBV segments occurring more often in patients than controls included TRBV5-6, TRBV5-1 and TRBV20-1.

In the case of this clonotype: Its matching antigen is unknown.

TCR beta cDNA libraries included unique molecular identifiers. When about 0.9 to 10 million T cells were used, they gave hundreds of thousands of cDNA molecules. One entry per CDR3 protein, called by TCRdb with MiXCR from the PCR reads. Here the sample spans hundreds of thousands of distinct CDR3 sequences, about 60% being singletons. The ends lost 3 bases at V and 5 bases at J; junction bases unmatched: 6. The CDR3 is made up of 14 amino acids. Germline CDR1 is DFQATT and CDR2 is SNEGSKA (reference sequence). The sequence derives from a girl under 10 years old with multiple sclerosis. The specimen was blood. The V gene is TRBV20-1, the J gene TRBJ1-5; 8 positions match TRBD1. The CDR3 DNA reads as TGCAGTGCTAGCTATGGACAGGGACATCAGCCCCAGCATTTT. It codes for CSASYGQGHQPQHF.